This T cell receptor beta chain was obtained from a study of T-cell memory formation after mild COVID-19. There are many counts of this clonotype. TCRdb called the 5' RACE reads again in MiXCR, with one record for every CDR3 protein. Of some 120,000 distinct CDR3 sequences listed, approximately 6.3% are singletons. The germline gives CDR1 MNHEY, CDR2 SMNVEV (reference sequence). With V trimmed by 6 bases and J by 3 bases, 9 bases remained unmatched. The CDR3 is made up of 15 amino acids. This chain uses TRBV27 with TRBJ2-7; 9 bases are shared with TRBD1. Sequenced sample: PBMCs or a T cell subset sorted from them (not recorded which). The receptor comes from an adult woman who had mild COVID-19 (a few samples of this study predate the infection). Cell type and time point are not known. As DNA, the CDR3 is TGTGCCAGCAGCCCCGGGACAGGGCTTAACTACGAGCAGTACTTC. Translating it yields CASSPGTGLNYEQYF.